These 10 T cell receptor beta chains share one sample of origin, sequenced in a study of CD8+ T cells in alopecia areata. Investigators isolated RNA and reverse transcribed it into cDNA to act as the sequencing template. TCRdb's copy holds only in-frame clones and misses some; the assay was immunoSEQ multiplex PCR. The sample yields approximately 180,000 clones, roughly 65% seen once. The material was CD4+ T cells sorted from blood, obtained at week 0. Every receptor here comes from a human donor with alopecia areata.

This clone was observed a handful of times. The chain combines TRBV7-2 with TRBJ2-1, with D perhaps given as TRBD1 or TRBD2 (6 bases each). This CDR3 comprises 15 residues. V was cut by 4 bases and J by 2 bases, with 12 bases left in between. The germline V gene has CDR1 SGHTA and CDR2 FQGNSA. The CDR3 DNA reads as TGTGCCAGCAGCTATGTGGGGGGCGCCTACAATGAGCAGTTCTTC. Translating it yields CASSYVGGAYNEQFF.

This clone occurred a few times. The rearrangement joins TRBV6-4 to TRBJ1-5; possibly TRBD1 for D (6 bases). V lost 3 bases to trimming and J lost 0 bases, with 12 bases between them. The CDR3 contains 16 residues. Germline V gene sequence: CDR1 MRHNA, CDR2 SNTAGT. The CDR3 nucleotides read TGTGCCAGCAGTGAATCAGGGGATATTAGCAATCAGCCCCAGCATTTT. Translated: CASSESGDISNQPQHF.

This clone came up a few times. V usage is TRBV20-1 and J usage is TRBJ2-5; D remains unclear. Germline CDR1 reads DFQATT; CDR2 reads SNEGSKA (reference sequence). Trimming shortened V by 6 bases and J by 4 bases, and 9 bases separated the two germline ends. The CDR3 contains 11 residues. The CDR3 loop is CSAPIGETQYF. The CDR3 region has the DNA TGCAGTGCCCCGATCGGAGAGACCCAGTACTTC.

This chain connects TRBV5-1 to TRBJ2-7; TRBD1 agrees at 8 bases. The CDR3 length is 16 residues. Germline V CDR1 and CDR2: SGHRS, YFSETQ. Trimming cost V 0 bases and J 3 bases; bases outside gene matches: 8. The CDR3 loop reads CASSLANGQGFYEQYF. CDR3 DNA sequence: TGCGCCAGCAGCTTGGCCAACGGACAGGGATTCTACGAGCAGTACTTC.

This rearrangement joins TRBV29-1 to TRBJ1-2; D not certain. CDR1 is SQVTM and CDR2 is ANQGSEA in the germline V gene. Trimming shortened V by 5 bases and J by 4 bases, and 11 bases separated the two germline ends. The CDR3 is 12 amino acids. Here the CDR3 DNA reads TGCAGCGTTCAAAGGGCAGTCTATGGCTACACCTTC. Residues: CSVQRAVYGYTF.

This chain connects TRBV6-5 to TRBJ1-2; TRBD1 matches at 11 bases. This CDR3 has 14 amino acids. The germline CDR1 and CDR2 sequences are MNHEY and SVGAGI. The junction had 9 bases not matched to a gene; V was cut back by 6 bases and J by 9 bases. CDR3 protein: CASRSGQGARSYTF. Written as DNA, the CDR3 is TGTGCCAGCAGGAGCGGACAGGGGGCGAGGAGCTACACCTTC.

CDR3 bases: TGCGCCAGCAGCTCGAGGGTGGGGTACGAGCAGTACTTC. It translates to CASSSRVGYEQYF. V is TRBV5-1 and J is TRBJ2-7; tentative D call: TRBD2 (5 bases). Germline CDR1 and CDR2: SGHRS and YFSETQ. The CDR3 is 13 residues long. Trimming took off 3 bases at V and 4 bases at J, with 11 bases between the two ends.

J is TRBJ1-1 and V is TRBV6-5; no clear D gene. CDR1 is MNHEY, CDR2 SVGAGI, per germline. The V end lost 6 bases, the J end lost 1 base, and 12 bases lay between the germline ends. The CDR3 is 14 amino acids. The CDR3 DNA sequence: TGTGCCAGCAGCCCCGGTATGGCGAACACTGAAGCTTTCTTT. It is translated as CASSPGMANTEAFF.

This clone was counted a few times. CDR3 in DNA: TGCAGCGTTGCGCAGGGGGGTTGGGACACTGAAGCTTTCTTT. Translated: CSVAQGGWDTEAFF. V and J are TRBV29-1 and TRBJ1-1; TRBD1 matches at 7 bases. Germline trimming cut 4 bases from V and 3 bases from J; bases unmatched to any gene: 8. CDR1 SQVTM and CDR2 ANQGSEA come from the germline V gene. The CDR3 is 14 residues long. Filled out from reference TRBV29-1 and TRBJ1-1, the complete variable domain reads SAVISQKPSRDICQRGTSLTIQCQVDSQVTMMFWYRQQPGQSLTLIATANQGSEATYESGFVIDKFPISRPNLTFSTLTVSNMSPEDSSIYLCSVAQGGWDTEAFFGQGTRLTVV.

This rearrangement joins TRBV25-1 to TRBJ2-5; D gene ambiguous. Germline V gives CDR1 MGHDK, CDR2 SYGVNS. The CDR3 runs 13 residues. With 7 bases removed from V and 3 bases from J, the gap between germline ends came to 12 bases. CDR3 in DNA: TGTGCCAGCACCCCACCGGCAGAAGAGACCCAGTACTTC. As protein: CASTPPAEETQYF. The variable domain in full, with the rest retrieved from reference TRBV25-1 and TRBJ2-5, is EADIYQTPRYLVIGTGKKITLECSQTMGHDKMYWYQQDPGMELHLIHYSYGVNSTEKGDLSSESTVSRIRTEHFPLTLESARPSHTSQYLCASTPPAEETQYFGPGTRLLVL.